The 30 T cell receptor beta chains given below trace back to one sample, sequenced in a study of blood T cell repertoires in COVID-19. Sequenced by immunoSEQ multiplex PCR; TCRdb stores in-frame clones only, minus some. Of some 100,000 clones in the sample, 88% are singletons; the top ten hold roughly 8.7%. Input material: peripheral blood. The receptor source for this set is a woman aged 70-85 years with acute or convalescent COVID-19.

The CDR3 DNA follows: TGTGCCAGCAGTTCTCGGGGACTCGCCCTCACTGAAGCTTTCTTT. Protein: CASSSRGLALTEAFF. The chain carries TRBV28 and TRBJ1-1; a weak D match, TRBD1 (5 bases). Trimming stripped 4 bases from V and 4 bases from J, with 16 bases between. CDR1 and CDR2 from the germline V gene are MDHEN and SYDVKM. The CDR3 sequence is 15 residues long.

The chain recombines TRBV19 with TRBJ2-7, with TRBD1 matching 11 bases. This CDR3 comprises 14 residues. V lost 3 bases, J lost 5 bases, and 3 bases stayed unmatched. Germline V gene data show CDR1 as LNHDA and CDR2 as SQIVND (reference sequence). This CDR3 reads CASSIRDRGNEQYF. CDR3 coding DNA: TGTGCCAGTAGTATCCGGGACAGGGGGAACGAGCAGTACTTC.

The genes are TRBV19 and TRBJ2-7, with D possibly TRBD1 on 7 matching bases. The CDR3 loop spans 14 amino acids. Germline CDR1 reads LNHDA; CDR2 reads SQIVND (reference sequence). V lost 4 bases and J 3 bases, leaving 13 bases between the germline ends. The CDR3 spells CASSKRQGGYEQYF. The DNA of the CDR3 is TGTGCCAGTAGTAAGCGACAGGGAGGCTACGAGCAGTACTTC.

The rearrangement joins TRBV23-1 to TRBJ1-2, with TRBD1 matching 7 bases. TRBV23-1 belongs to the ORF category, with a function that is uncertain. Germline trimming cut 0 bases from V and 0 bases from J; bases unmatched to any gene: 4. The CDR3 covers 16 residues. DNA for the CDR3: TGCGCCAGCAGTCAATCGGGGACAGAAGCTAACTATGGCTACACCTTC. Translation gives CASSQSGTEANYGYTF.

The genes are TRBV3-1 (or the pseudogene TRBV3-2) and TRBJ2-3; 8 nucleotides line up with TRBD2. Germline loops: CDR1 LGHDT, CDR2 YNNKEL (reference sequence). V gave up 4 bases and J gave up 14 bases; unmatched junction bases: 11. This CDR3 is built from 13 residues. The CDR3 spells CASSPSSGTRGYF. The CDR3 DNA sequence: TGTGCCAGCAGCCCCTCCTCCGGGACTAGGGGGTATTTT.

There are a few counts of this clone. V gene TRBV11-1 combines with J gene TRBJ2-3; perhaps TRBD2 as D (7 bases). Germline V CDR1 and CDR2: SGHAT, FQDESV (reference sequence). The CDR3 has 15 residues. V was shortened by 3 bases and J by 5 bases, with 15 bases between the two germline ends. The CDR3 region is CASSFMRGGLDTQYF. The CDR3 DNA is TGTGCCAGCAGCTTTATGAGGGGGGGCCTAGATACGCAGTATTTT.

The CDR3 reads CASSLYKNSNQPQHF. The CDR3 DNA reads as TGTGCCAGTAGTCTTTACAAAAATAGCAATCAGCCCCAGCATTTT. J is TRBJ1-5 and V is TRBV19; D call uncertain. The germline gives CDR1 LNHDA, CDR2 SQIVND (reference sequence). The V end lost 5 bases, the J end lost 0 bases, and 11 bases lay between the germline ends. The CDR3 length is 15 residues.

The chain recombines TRBV4-1 with TRBJ1-5, with D possibly matching TRBD1 (6 bases). The CDR3 contains 15 residues. Germline CDR1 is MGHRA and CDR2 is YSYEKL. Trimming left V 2 bases short and J 0 bases short, with 8 bases between. The CDR3 bases are TGCGCCAGCAGCCAAACAGGGACTAGCAATCAGCCCCAGCATTTT. It codes for CASSQTGTSNQPQHF.

V and J are TRBV6-4 and TRBJ1-5; maybe TRBD1 (5 bases). Germline V CDR1 and CDR2: MRHNA, SNTAGT. The V end was cut by 4 bases, the J end by 7 bases, with 26 bases between. This CDR3 is built from 18 residues. CDR3 sequence: CASSVPARAGRLGQPQHF. In DNA form, the CDR3 reads TGTGCCAGCAGTGTCCCGGCAAGGGCAGGGAGGTTGGGCCAGCCCCAGCATTTT.

This chain connects TRBV29-1 to TRBJ2-1; TRBD1 aligns across 8 bases. Germline CDR1 SQVTM, CDR2 ANQGSEA. Trimming took 3 bases from V and 4 from J; bases not matched to a gene: 8. The CDR3 is made up of 15 amino acids. The CDR3 is CSVDSQGARYNEQFF. Here the CDR3 DNA reads TGCAGCGTTGATTCTCAGGGGGCGCGGTACAATGAGCAGTTCTTC.

The chain employs TRBV7-9 and TRBJ1-1; the D is unclear. This CDR3 contains 14 residues. Germline V gene data show CDR1 as SEHNR and CDR2 as FQNEAQ (reference sequence). The ends were cut back, 2 bases at V and 1 base at J, with 8 bases in the middle. The DNA of the CDR3 is TGTGCCAGCAGCTTAAAAGGCGGGAACACTGAAGCTTTCTTT. It encodes CASSLKGGNTEAFF.

The chain joins TRBV9 to TRBJ1-5; 7 nucleotides align to TRBD1. The germline gives CDR1 SGDLS, CDR2 YYNGEE. The V segment lost 4 bases and the J segment 7 bases; nucleotides outside the gene matches: 8. The CDR3 is made up of 14 amino acids. As DNA, the CDR3 is TGTGCCAGCAGCCCCGACAGGGACAAACAGCCCCAGCATTTT. This encodes CASSPDRDKQPQHF.

The chain combines TRBV9 with TRBJ1-1; possibly TRBD1 for D (6 bases). V was pared by 4 bases and J by 6 bases, with 19 bases between. CDR3 length equals 15 residues. Germline CDR1 reads SGDLS; CDR2 reads YYNGEE. The CDR3 region is CASSRKLGGESEAFF. The CDR3, as DNA: TGTGCCAGCAGCCGAAAACTTGGGGGCGAATCTGAAGCTTTCTTT.

The V and J genes are TRBV27 and TRBJ1-5; perhaps TRBD1 as D (5 bases). Trimming cost V 1 base and J 4 bases, with 8 bases left between them. Germline values: CDR1 MNHEY, CDR2 SMNVEV (reference sequence). CDR3 length equals 14 residues. The CDR3 region has the DNA TGTGCCAGCAGTTTATTAGGGGATAATCAGCCCCAGCATTTT. This translates into CASSLLGDNQPQHF.

The V call is TRBV7-8, the J call TRBJ1-1; D gene ambiguous. Trimming took off 5 bases at V and 3 bases at J, with 13 bases between the two ends. Germline lookup yields CDR1 SGHVS and CDR2 FQNEAQ. CDR3 size: 14 residues. The CDR3 sequence is CASSPPRSHTEAFF. CDR3 bases: TGTGCCAGCAGCCCCCCCCGGAGCCACACTGAAGCTTTCTTT.

The rearrangement links TRBV30 to TRBJ1-5; 7 bases agree with TRBD1. Looked up from germline, CDR1 is GTSNPN and CDR2 is SVGIG (reference sequence). The V segment lost 2 bases and the J segment 5 bases; nucleotides outside the gene matches: 0. This CDR3 has 12 amino acids. The CDR3 loop is CAWSQGDQPQHF. Here the CDR3 DNA reads TGTGCCTGGAGTCAGGGGGATCAGCCCCAGCATTTT.

The chain couples TRBV7-2 to TRBJ1-2; D is ambiguous. Germline lookup yields CDR1 SGHTA and CDR2 FQGNSA. CDR3 size: 14 residues. The ends were cut back, 1 base at V and 4 bases at J, with 10 bases in the middle. CDR3 protein: CASSLVTGSYGYTF. CDR3 nucleotides: TGTGCCAGCAGCTTAGTAACGGGATCCTATGGCTACACCTTC.

The J gene is TRBJ1-2, the V gene TRBV12-3 or TRBV12-4, with a weak D call TRBD1 (6 bases). Trimming removed 4 bases at V and 6 bases at J, with 12 bases between. The length of the CDR3 is 13 residues. The CDR3 DNA reads TGTGCCAGCAGTTCAGGGGTGGGGGATGGCTACACCTTC. The encoded protein is CASSSGVGDGYTF.

V is TRBV5-4 and J is TRBJ2-7; D unclear. Trimming removed 1 base from V and 3 bases from J, with 8 bases in between. Germline CDR1 reads SGHNT; CDR2 reads YYREEE (reference sequence). This CDR3 comprises 13 residues. CDR3 amino acids: CASSLRDSYEQYF. CDR3 bases: TGTGCCAGCAGCTTGAGAGATAGCTACGAGCAGTACTTC.

The chain uses TRBV6-5 and TRBJ2-7; 7 nucleotides agree with TRBD1. CDR1 and CDR2 from the germline V gene are MNHEY and SVGAGI. V gave up 5 bases and J gave up 6 bases; unmatched junction bases: 10. The CDR3 is made up of 14 amino acids. The CDR3 bases are TGTGCCAGCAGTCTCGACAGGGATAGAGGCGAGCAGTACTTC. Its translation is CASSLDRDRGEQYF.

V is TRBV28 and J is TRBJ1-5; D remains unclear. CDR3 size: 15 residues. Germline V CDR1 and CDR2: MDHEN, SYDVKM. Trimming shortened V by 4 bases and J by 4 bases, and 14 bases separated the two germline ends. CDR3 sequence (DNA): TGTGCCAGCAGTTCATGGGCGGCAGTAAATCAGCCCCAGCATTTT. Residues: CASSSWAAVNQPQHF. The full variable domain, completed using reference TRBV28 and TRBJ1-5, is DVKVTQSSRYLVKRTGEKVFLECVQDMDHENMFWYRQDPGLGLRLIYFSYDVKMKEKGDIPEGYSVSREKKERFSLILESASTNQTSMYLCASSSWAAVNQPQHFGDGTRLSIL.

The chain uses TRBV11-2 and TRBJ2-6; D might be TRBD2 (7 bases). V shed 3 bases and J shed 2 bases, with 11 bases lying between them. Germline V gives CDR1 SGHAT, CDR2 FQNNGV. The CDR3 contains 16 residues. In DNA form, the CDR3 reads TGTGCCAGCAGCTTGGGGGCGGGAGCTGGGGCCAACGTCCTGACTTTC. Its protein product is CASSLGAGAGANVLTF.

The V gene is TRBV10-3, the J gene TRBJ1-5; D may be TRBD1 (6 bases). The CDR3 totals 14 residues. Germline V gene sequence: CDR1 ENHRY, CDR2 SYGVKD. The V gene lost 0 bases and the J gene lost 8 bases, with 11 bases spanning the gap. CDR3 nucleotide sequence: TGTGCCATCAGTGAGTCCGGACAGTACAAGCCCCAGCATTTT. Its translation: CAISESGQYKPQHF.

The chain joins TRBV7-3 to TRBJ2-1; 7 bases are shared with TRBD2. J gave up 8 bases and V 5 bases, and 18 bases lay outside the gene matches. Germline CDR1 and CDR2: SGHTA and FQGTGA. The CDR3 has 17 amino acids. The CDR3 DNA sequence: TGTGCCAGCAGCCCCCTCGCCGCGGGAGTTCAAGGGCATGAGCAGTTCTTC. Translated, it gives CASSPLAAGVQGHEQFF.

This clone was seen only once. This chain joins TRBV28 and TRBJ2-2; D not certain. CDR1 and CDR2 from the germline V gene are MDHEN and SYDVKM. The CDR3 spans 15 residues. The V gene lost 1 base and the J gene lost 3 bases, with 9 bases spanning the gap. CDR3 bases: TGTGCCAGCAGTTTATCGGGTTCGTACACCGGGGAGCTGTTTTTT. Amino acids: CASSLSGSYTGELFF.

The chain combines TRBV19 with TRBJ2-1; 8 positions agree with TRBD1. Germline V gives CDR1 LNHDA, CDR2 SQIVND (reference sequence). After removal of 5 bases from V and 6 bases from J, the junction contained 9 bases not matched to a gene. This CDR3 region has 15 residues. The CDR3: CASSQGQGAINEQFF. DNA of the CDR3: TGTGCCAGTAGTCAAGGACAGGGCGCTATCAATGAGCAGTTCTTC.

The sample holds one count of this clone. This chain joins TRBV4-1 and TRBJ2-2, with 10 bases fitting TRBD2. Per germline, CDR1 MGHRA and CDR2 YSYEKL. V lost 0 bases to trimming and J lost 11 bases; unmatched junction nucleotides: 6. The CDR3 totals 15 residues. The CDR3 DNA follows: TGCGCCAGCAGCCAAGATGACCTAGCGGGGGAAGAGCTGTTTTTT. Translated, it gives CASSQDDLAGEELFF.

The sample holds one count of this clone. The chain uses TRBV5-1 and TRBJ2-3, with 11 bases matching TRBD2. The CDR3 is 16 amino acids. CDR1 and CDR2 from the germline V gene are SGHRS and YFSETQ. J lost 2 bases, V lost 0 bases, and 2 bases had no gene match. CDR3 region: CASSLGLAGPTDTQYF. DNA for the CDR3: TGCGCCAGCAGCTTGGGACTAGCGGGGCCCACAGATACGCAGTATTTT.

The V gene is TRBV6-5, the J gene TRBJ1-6, with D perhaps TRBD1 (5 bases). Trimming cost V 6 bases and J 9 bases, with 12 bases left between them. The germline V gene has CDR1 MNHEY and CDR2 SVGAGI. CDR3 length equals 13 residues. In DNA form, the CDR3 reads TGTGCCAGCAGAAAGGGGCTAACTTCACCCCTCCACTTT. It codes for CASRKGLTSPLHF.

This clone came up once. This sequence joins TRBV18 and TRBJ2-5, with TRBD1 matching over 9 bases. CDR3 length: 14 residues. The ends lost 3 bases at V and 4 bases at J; junction bases unmatched: 3. Per germline, CDR1 KGHSH and CDR2 LQKENI. The CDR3 reads CASSPYRGRETQYF. The CDR3 DNA follows: TGTGCCAGCTCACCGTACAGGGGGCGAGAGACCCAGTACTTC. The full variable domain, in which reference TRBV18 and TRBJ2-5 provide the parts outside the CDR3, is NAGVMQNPRHLVRRRGQEARLRCSPMKGHSHVYWYRQLPEEGLKFMVYLQKENIIDESGMPKERFSAEFPKEGPSILRIQQVVRGDSAAYFCASSPYRGRETQYFGPGTRLLVL.